This T cell receptor beta chain was found in a study of T cells after yellow fever vaccination (dated by TCRdb to about 2019). With regard to the full study: Libraries from fractions with low cell numbers were prepared with the SMART-Seq v4 Ultra Low Input RNA kit. Bulk TCR alpha and beta repertoires were sequenced longitudinally to track T-cell clones before and after primary and booster YFV17D yellow fever vaccination. Two healthy male donors made up the cohort, one aged 18 to 30 years and the other aged 30 to 40 years. Bulk PBMC replicates and cell subsets were isolated from blood drawn at multiple timepoints before and after both primary and secondary immunization. What the work shows at the level of the full study, not this receptor alone: The study included only a couple of donors, which limits how far the findings can be generalized. The secondary T-cell response was weaker than the primary response but faster, peaking on day 5 instead of day 15. A small fraction of clonotypes appeared in both the CD4 and CD8 compartments, likely as a result of convergent recombination. Computational filtering was needed because FACS-sorted repertoires could contain abundant contaminating clonotypes from the bulk population. Most clones expanded after primary vaccination were re-detected after the booster (just under 97% of CD4 and more than 70% of CD8), suggesting broad memory maintenance.

CDR1 and CDR2 were assigned from the germline V gene as KGHDR and SFDVKD. Clipping removes 3 bases from V and 2 bases from J, with 8 as the unmatched junction base count. The CDR3, from cysteine to phenylalanine, totals 17 residues. Of all the DNA, just the CDR3 is kept, 51 bases in frame from base 1. TCR cDNA was made using 5'RACE template switching, a step that added a universal primer site and unique molecular identifiers. Priming for cDNA synthesis came from both the TCR alpha and TCR beta constant segments. Library amplification involved two PCR steps, and the second step added sample barcodes and sequencing adapters. Sequencing of libraries was done on Illumina HiSeq 2500 (2x100 bp) or NovaSeq (2x150 bp). Per the authors' processing: MIGEC handled demultiplexing of reads and collapsing into UMI consensus sequences, while MiXCR performed V(D)J alignment. Vaccine-responding clonotypes were identified with edgeR using replicate PBMC samples, with FDR below 0.01 and a log2 fold change above 5 up to day 15 being required. Bulk clonotypes were assigned CD4 or CD8 identity according to which sequenced CD4 or CD8 repertoire held them at higher abundance. TCRdb reworked the public reads: Q25 trimming with fastp, MiXCR clone assembly, productive beta chains retained. Rows with a matching CDR3 protein are joined into one entry that keeps the most common DNA and genes. What appears here as the V and J calls and clone size reflects TCRdb's work, not the paper's. This sample comprises 500,000 to 650,000 distinct CDR3 sequences, about 15% of them detected only once. The ten most abundant clones make up around a sixth of the sample.

In this sample, this clonotype turned up a few times. Its antigen specificity is not known. Per-base quality was not reported, and no clone a single base away is much larger than it. The sample's treatment or condition label, decoded: live attenuated yellow fever vaccine strain. Two biological replicates of bulk PBMCs were collected at each blood-draw timepoint. A standard Ficoll-Paque protocol was used to isolate PBMCs from peripheral blood. TriZol was used to extract RNA from bulk PBMCs, from CD4 and CD8 fractions, and from dextramer-positive and dextramer-negative fractions. Sequenced here: PBMCs, sampled 5 to 6 days after the first yellow fever vaccination. This chain joins TRBV24-1 to TRBJ2-3, with TRBD2 identical over 9 junction bases. This clonotype was sampled from a man between 18 and 35 years old who received the YFV17D yellow fever vaccine. The encoded CDR3 is CATSDVSGRSFTDTQYF. The nucleotide sequence reads TGTGCCACCAGTGATGTTAGCGGGAGAAGCTTCACAGATACGCAGTATTTT.